This passage covers 3 T cell receptor beta chains from one sample sequenced in a study of CD8 T cells in ankylosing spondylitis. Study observations and caveats: Seemingly distinctive of ankylosing spondylitis blood was a TCR beta motif formed by eight highly homologous variants.

In TCRdb, the 5' RACE reads were re-called with MiXCR into one record per CDR3 protein. Among about 460,000 distinct CDR3 sequences listed, less than 6% were seen once. Their antigen targets remain unknown. Sequenced input: blood, either unsorted or a sorted T cell fraction (not recorded which). These receptors were taken from a male donor with ankylosing spondylitis.

At least ten counts were recorded for this clonotype. The rearrangement uses TRBV12-3 or TRBV12-4 and TRBJ1-2; tentatively, D is TRBD1 (6 bases). CDR3 size: 14 residues. Trimming cost V 7 bases and J 7 bases, with 19 bases left between them. The CDR3 reads CASTSSLLGGGYTF. CDR3 in DNA: TGTGCCAGCACAAGTTCACTATTAGGGGGTGGCTACACCTTC.

This clonotype occurred a few times. The chain's CDR3 is CSVSQTGGYNEQFF. The CDR3 nucleotides read TGCAGCGTCTCTCAGACAGGGGGTTACAATGAGCAGTTCTTC. The genes are TRBV29-1 and TRBJ2-1; TRBD1 matches at 9 bases. In germline, CDR1 is SQVTM, CDR2 ANQGSEA. The CDR3 has 14 amino acids. V was pared by 6 bases and J by 4 bases, with 7 bases of the junction left unmatched.

This clonotype occurred many times. The chain recombines TRBV7-2 with TRBJ2-7; D may be TRBD1 (5 bases). The CDR3 extends over 17 amino acids. The V gene's germline CDR1 is SGHTA and CDR2 FQGNSA. Trimming took off 0 bases at V and 0 bases at J, with 15 bases between the two ends. The CDR3 protein is CASSLAHGQGLSYEQYF. CDR3 coding DNA: TGTGCCAGCAGCTTAGCACACGGCCAGGGCCTCTCCTACGAGCAGTACTTC.